This T cell receptor (beta chain) was recovered during a study of beta chain features in type 1 diabetes. Study summary: Summed over all samples, the examined sorted cells came to some 99 million.

The whole isolated RNA underwent reverse transcription, so sequencing captured expressed TCRB transcripts. Clones were sequenced by immunoSEQ multiplex PCR, and TCRdb holds only the in-frame ones, with some missing. The sample includes roughly 140,000 clones, 10% seen only once; the top ten take more than 0.45%. Trimming cost V 4 bases and J 8 bases; bases outside gene matches: 9. CDR3 length equals 15 residues. Germline V gene data show CDR1 as SGHRS and CDR2 as YFSETQ. General study points: A pattern of fewer insertions and more deletions at VDJ junctions was seen in type 1 diabetes patients. The study found moderately but significantly shorter TCRB CDR3s in all four CD4+ subsets of Type 1 diabetes patients.

Concerning this clone: The antigen remains unidentified.

Sequenced material: central memory CD4+ T cells from blood. The sequence was obtained from a young man with type 1 diabetes. The chain combines TRBV5-1 with TRBJ2-1; 10 bases match TRBD2. This chain's CDR3 is CASSPRAGGPYEQFF. In DNA form, the CDR3 reads TGCGCCAGCAGCCCCAGAGCGGGAGGGCCGTATGAGCAGTTCTTC.